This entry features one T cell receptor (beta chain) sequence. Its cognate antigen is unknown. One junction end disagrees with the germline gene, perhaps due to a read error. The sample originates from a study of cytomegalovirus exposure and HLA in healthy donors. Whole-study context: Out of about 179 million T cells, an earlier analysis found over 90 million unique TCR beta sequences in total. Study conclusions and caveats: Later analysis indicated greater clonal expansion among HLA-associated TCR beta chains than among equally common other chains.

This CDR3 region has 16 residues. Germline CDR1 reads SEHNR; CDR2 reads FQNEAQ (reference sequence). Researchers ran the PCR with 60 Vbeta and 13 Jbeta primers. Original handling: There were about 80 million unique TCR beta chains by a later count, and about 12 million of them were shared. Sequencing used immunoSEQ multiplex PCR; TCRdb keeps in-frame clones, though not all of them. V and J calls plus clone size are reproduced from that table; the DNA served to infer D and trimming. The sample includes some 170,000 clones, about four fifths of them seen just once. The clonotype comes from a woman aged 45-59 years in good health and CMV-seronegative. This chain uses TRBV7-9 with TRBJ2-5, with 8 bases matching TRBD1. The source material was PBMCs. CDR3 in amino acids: CSSSSRDRNSKETQYF. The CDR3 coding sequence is TGTTCCAGCAGCTCAAGGGACAGGAACTCTAAAGAGACCCAGTACTTC.